The present TCR beta chain was sequenced within a study of T cells in Graves' hyperthyroidism and ophthalmopathy. Looking at the study overall: Sampling of peripheral blood happened at initial diagnosis, prior to any treatment.

Trimming pared 7 bases from V and 7 bases from J, leaving 12 bases between. Germline CDR1 and CDR2: KGHDR and SFDVKD. This CDR3 contains 12 residues. Participants, patients aged 18 to 65, had newly diagnosed hyperthyroidism with a duration under 2 months. Patients having uncontrolled infection, another autoimmune disease, pregnancy or lactation were not included. It was RNA transcripts that yielded the amplified TCR beta CDR3 regions. The HTBI primer set served for first-round RT-PCR of the TCR CDR3. TCRdb re-called the multiplex PCR reads with MiXCR, one entry per CDR3 protein. The profile covers a few hundred thousand distinct CDR3 sequences, with 15% appearing a single time and 32% taken by the ten largest.

The sequence derives from a woman aged 25 to 39 with Graves' hyperthyroidism. The chain combines TRBV24-1 with TRBJ2-5; D may be TRBD2 (6 bases). Input material: blood. The CDR3 loop reads CATRAGTGTQYF. The CDR3 nucleotides read TGTGCCACCAGGGCAGGGACTGGGACCCAGTACTTC.